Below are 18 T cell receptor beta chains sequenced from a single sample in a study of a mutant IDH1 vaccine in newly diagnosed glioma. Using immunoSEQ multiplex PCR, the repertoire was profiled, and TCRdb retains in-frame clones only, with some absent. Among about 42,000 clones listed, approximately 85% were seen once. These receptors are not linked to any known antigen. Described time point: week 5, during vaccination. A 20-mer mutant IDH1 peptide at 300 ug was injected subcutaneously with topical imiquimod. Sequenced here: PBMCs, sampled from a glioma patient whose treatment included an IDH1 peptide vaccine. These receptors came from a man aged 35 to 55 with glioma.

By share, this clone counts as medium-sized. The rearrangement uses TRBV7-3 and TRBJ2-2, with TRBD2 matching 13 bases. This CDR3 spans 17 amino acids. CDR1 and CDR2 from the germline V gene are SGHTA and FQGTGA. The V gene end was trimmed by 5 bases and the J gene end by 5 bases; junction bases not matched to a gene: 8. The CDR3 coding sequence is TGTGCCAGCAGCAGCGGACTAGCGGGAGTCGGTACCGGGGAGCTGTTTTTT. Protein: CASSSGLAGVGTGELFF.

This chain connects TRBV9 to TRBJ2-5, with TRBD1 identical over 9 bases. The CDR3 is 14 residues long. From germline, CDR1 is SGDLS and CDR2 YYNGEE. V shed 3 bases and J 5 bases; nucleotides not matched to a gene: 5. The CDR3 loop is CASSATGGWETQYF. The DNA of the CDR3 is TGTGCCAGCAGCGCCACAGGGGGCTGGGAGACCCAGTACTTC.

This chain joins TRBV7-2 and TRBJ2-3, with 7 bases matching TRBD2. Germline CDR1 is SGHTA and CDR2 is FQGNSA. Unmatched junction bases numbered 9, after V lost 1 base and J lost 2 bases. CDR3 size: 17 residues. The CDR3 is CASSLGGRGGPTDTQYF. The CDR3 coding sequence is TGTGCCAGCAGCTTAGGGGGGAGGGGTGGCCCCACAGATACGCAGTATTTT.

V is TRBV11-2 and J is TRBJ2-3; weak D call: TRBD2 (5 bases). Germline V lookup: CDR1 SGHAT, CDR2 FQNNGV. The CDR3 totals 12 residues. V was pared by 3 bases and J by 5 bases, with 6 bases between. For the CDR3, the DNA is TGTGCCAGCAGCTTCGGACTAGATACGCAGTATTTT. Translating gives CASSFGLDTQYF.

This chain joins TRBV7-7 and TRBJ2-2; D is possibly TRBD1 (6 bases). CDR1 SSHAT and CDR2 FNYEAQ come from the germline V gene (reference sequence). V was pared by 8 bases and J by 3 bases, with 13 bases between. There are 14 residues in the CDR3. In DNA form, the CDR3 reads TGTGCCAGCGCAGGGGCAAGGCACACCGGGGAGCTGTTTTTT. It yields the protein CASAGARHTGELFF.

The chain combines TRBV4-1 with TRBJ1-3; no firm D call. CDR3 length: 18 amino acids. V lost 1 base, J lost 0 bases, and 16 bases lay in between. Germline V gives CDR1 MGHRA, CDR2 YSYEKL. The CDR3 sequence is CASSQVDLGFLSGNTIYF. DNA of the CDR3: TGCGCCAGCAGCCAAGTGGACCTAGGGTTCCTCTCTGGAAACACCATATATTTT.

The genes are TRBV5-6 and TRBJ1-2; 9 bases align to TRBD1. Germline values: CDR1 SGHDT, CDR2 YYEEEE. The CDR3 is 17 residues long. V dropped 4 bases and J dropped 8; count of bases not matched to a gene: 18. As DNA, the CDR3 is TGTGCCAGCAGCGAAGTCTTACAGGGGGCTTCGCAGGAAGGCTACACCTTC. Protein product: CASSEVLQGASQEGYTF.

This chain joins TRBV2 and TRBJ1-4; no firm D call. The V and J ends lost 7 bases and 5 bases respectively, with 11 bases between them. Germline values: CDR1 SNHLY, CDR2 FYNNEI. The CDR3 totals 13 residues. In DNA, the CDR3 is TGTGCCAGCAATCAGGTCACCAATGAAAAACTGTTTTTT. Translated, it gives CASNQVTNEKLFF.

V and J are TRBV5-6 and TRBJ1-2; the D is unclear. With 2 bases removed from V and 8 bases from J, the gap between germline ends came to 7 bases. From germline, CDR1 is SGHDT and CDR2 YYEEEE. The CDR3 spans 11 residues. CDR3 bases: TGTGCCAGCAGCTTCGGACTGGGCTACACCTTC. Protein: CASSFGLGYTF.

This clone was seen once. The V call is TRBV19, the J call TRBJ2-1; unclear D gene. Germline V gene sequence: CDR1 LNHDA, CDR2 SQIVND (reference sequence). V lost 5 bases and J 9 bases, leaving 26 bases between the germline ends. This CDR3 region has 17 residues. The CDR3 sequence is CASSAYSPTSGYGEQFF. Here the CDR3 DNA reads TGTGCCAGTAGTGCCTACTCACCCACGTCGGGTTACGGTGAGCAGTTCTTC.

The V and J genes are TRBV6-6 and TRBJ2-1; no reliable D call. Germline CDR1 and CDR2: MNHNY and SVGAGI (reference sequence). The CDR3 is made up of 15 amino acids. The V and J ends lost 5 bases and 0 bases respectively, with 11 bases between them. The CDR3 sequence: CASSHDPSSYNEQFF. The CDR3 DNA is TGTGCCAGCAGTCACGACCCGAGCTCCTACAATGAGCAGTTCTTC.

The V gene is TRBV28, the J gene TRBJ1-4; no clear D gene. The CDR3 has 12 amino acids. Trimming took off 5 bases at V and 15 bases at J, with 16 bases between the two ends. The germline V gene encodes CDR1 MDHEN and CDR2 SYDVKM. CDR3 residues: CASSPRLEKVFF. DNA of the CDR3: TGTGCCAGCAGTCCCCGATTGGAAAAGGTGTTTTTT. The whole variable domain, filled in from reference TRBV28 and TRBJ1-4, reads DVKVTQSSRYLVKRTGEKVFLECVQDMDHENMFWYRQDPGLGLRLIYFSYDVKMKEKGDIPEGYSVSREKKERFSLILESASTNQTSMYLCASSPRLEKVFFGSGTQLSVL.

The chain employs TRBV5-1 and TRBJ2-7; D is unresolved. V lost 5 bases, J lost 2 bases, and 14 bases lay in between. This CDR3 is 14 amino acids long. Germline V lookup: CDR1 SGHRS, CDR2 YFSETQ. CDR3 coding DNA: TGCGCCAGCAGAGTCGATCTAGTTGCCTACGAGCAGTACTTC. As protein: CASRVDLVAYEQYF. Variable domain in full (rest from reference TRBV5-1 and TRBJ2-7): KAGVTQTPRYLIKTRGQQVTLSCSPISGHRSVSWYQQTPGQGLQFLFEYFSETQRNKGNFPGRFSGRQFSNSRSEMNVSTLELGDSALYLCASRVDLVAYEQYFGPGTRLTVT.

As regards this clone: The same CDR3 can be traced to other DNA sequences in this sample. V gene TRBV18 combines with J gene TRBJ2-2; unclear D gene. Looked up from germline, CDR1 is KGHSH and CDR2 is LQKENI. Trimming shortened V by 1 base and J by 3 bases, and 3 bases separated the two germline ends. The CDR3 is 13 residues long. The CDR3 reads CASSPRDTGELFF. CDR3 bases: TGTGCCAGCTCACCACGGGACACCGGGGAGCTGTTTTTT.

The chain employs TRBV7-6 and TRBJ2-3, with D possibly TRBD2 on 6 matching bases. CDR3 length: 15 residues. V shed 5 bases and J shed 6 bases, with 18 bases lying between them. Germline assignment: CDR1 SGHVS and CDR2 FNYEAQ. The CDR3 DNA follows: TGTGCCAGCAGCGGGGCCCTAGCGCTCAAGGATACGCAGTATTTT. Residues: CASSGALALKDTQYF.

CDR3 bases: TGCGCCAGCAGCTTACTGGACAACTACAATGAGCAGTTCTTC. Protein: CASSLLDNYNEQFF. The rearrangement links TRBV4-1 to TRBJ2-1; TRBD1 is a possible D gene (5 bases). This CDR3 region has 14 residues. With 5 bases removed from V and 3 bases from J, the gap between germline ends came to 11 bases. The germline V gene encodes CDR1 MGHRA and CDR2 YSYEKL.

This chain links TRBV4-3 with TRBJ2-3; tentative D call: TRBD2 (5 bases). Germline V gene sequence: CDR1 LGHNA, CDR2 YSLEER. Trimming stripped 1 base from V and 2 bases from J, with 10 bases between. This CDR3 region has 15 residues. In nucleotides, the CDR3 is TGCGCCAGCAGCCAAGGATCGGGATTCACAGATACGCAGTATTTT. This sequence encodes CASSQGSGFTDTQYF.

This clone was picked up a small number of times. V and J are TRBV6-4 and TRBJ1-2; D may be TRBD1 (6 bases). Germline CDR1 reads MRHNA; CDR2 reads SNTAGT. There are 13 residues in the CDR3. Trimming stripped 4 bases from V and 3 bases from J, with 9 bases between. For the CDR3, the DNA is TGTGCCAGCAGTGCACAGGGAGACTATGGCTACACCTTC. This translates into CASSAQGDYGYTF.